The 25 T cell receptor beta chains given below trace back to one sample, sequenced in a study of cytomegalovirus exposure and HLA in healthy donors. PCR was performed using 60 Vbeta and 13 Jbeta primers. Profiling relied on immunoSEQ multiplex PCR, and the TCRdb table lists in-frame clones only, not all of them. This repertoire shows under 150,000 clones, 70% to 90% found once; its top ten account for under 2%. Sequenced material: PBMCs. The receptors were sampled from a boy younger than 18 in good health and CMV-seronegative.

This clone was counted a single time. CDR3 amino acids: CASSLNEQFF. In DNA form, the CDR3 reads TGTGCCAGCAGCCTCAATGAGCAGTTCTTC. The chain has TRBV2 and TRBJ2-1; the D is unclear. The germline gives CDR1 SNHLY, CDR2 FYNNEI. V lost 6 bases, J lost 6 bases, and 3 bases lay in between. The CDR3 contains 10 residues.

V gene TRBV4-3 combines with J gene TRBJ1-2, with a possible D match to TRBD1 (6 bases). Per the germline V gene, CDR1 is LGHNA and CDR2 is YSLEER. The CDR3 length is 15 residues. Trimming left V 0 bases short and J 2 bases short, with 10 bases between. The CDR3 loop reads CASSQEGRGNYGYTF. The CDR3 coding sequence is TGCGCCAGCAGCCAAGAAGGCAGGGGCAACTATGGCTACACCTTC.

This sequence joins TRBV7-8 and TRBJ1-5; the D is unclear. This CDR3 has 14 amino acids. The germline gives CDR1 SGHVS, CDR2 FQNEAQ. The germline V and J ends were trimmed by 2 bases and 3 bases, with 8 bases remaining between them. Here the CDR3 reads CASSLRRNNQPQHF. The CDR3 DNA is TGTGCCAGCAGCTTACGCAGGAACAATCAGCCCCAGCATTTT.

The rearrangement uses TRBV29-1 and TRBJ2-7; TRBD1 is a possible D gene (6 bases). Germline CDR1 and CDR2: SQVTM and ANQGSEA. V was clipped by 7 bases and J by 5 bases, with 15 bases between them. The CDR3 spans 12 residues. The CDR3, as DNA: TGCAGCGCACAGGGTTCAGGGGACGAGCAGTACTTC. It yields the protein CSAQGSGDEQYF.

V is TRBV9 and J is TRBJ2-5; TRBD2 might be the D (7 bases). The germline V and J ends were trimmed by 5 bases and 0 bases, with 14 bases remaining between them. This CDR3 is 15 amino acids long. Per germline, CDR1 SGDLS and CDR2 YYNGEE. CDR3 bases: TGTGCCAGCAGTGGGGGGGCAGGGTACCAAGAGACCCAGTACTTC. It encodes CASSGGAGYQETQYF.

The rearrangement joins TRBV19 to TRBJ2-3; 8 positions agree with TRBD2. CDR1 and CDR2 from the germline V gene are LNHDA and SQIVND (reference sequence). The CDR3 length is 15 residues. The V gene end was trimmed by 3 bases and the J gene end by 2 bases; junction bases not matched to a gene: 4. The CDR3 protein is CASSIEAGVTDTQYF. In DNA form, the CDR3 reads TGTGCCAGTAGTATTGAAGCGGGGGTCACAGATACGCAGTATTTT.

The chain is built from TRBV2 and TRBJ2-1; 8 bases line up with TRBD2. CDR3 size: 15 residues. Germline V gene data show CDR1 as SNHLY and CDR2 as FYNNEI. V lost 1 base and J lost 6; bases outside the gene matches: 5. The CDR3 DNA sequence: TGTGCCAGCAGTGAAGGGGTAGCGGGATTCAATGAGCAGTTCTTC. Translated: CASSEGVAGFNEQFF.

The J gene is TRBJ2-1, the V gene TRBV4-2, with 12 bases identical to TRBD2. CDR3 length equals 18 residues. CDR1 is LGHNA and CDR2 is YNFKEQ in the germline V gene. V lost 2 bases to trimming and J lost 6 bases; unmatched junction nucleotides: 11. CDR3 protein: CASSQNTRLAGEINEQFF. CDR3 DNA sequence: TGTGCCAGCAGCCAAAATACAAGACTAGCGGGGGAAATCAATGAGCAGTTCTTC.

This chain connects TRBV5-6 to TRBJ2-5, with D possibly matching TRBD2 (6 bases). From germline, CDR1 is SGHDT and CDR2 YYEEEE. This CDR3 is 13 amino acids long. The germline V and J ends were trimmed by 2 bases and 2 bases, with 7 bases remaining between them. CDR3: CASSFGGQETQYF. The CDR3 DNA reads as TGTGCCAGCAGCTTCGGAGGGCAAGAGACCCAGTACTTC. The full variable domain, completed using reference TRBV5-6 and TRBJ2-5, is DAGVTQSPTHLIKTRGQQVTLRCSPKSGHDTVSWYQQALGQGPQFIFQYYEEEERQRGNFPDRFSGHQFPNYSSELNVNALLLGDSALYLCASSFGGQETQYFGPGTRLLVL.

The CDR3 here is CASSRGGTGNNQPQHF. The CDR3, as DNA: TGTGCCAGCAGCCGGGGTGGGACAGGGAACAATCAGCCCCAGCATTTT. The V and J genes are TRBV5-6 and TRBJ1-5, with TRBD1 identical over 9 bases. The V gene end was trimmed by 4 bases and the J gene end by 3 bases; junction bases not matched to a gene: 8. Germline V lookup: CDR1 SGHDT, CDR2 YYEEEE. This CDR3 comprises 16 residues.

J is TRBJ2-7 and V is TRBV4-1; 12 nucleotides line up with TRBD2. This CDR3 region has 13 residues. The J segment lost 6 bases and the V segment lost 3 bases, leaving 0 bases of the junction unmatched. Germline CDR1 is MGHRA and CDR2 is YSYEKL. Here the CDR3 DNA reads TGCGCCAGCAGCCAGGGACTAGCGGGCGAGCAGTACTTC. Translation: CASSQGLAGEQYF.

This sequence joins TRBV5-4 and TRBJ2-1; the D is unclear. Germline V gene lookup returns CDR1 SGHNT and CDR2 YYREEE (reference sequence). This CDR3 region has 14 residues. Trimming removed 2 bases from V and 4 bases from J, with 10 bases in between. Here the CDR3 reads CASSFMGVYNEQFF. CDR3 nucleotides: TGTGCCAGCAGCTTTATGGGCGTTTACAATGAGCAGTTCTTC.

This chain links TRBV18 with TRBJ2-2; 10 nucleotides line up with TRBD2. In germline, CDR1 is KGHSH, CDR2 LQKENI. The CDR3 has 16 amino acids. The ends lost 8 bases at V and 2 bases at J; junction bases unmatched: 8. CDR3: CASATLAGVNTGELFF. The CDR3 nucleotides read TGTGCCAGCGCGACTCTAGCGGGAGTCAACACCGGGGAGCTGTTTTTT.

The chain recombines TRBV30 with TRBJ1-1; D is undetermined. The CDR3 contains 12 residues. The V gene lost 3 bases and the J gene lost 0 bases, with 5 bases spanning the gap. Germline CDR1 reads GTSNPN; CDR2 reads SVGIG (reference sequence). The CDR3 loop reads CAWSDMNTEAFF. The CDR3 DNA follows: TGTGCCTGGAGCGACATGAACACTGAAGCTTTCTTT.

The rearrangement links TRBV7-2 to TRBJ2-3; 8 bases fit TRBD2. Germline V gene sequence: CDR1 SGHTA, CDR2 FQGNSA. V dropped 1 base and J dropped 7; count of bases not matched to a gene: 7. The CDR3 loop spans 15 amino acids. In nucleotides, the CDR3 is TGTGCCAGCAGCTTAGTCTCGGGGGGGCCGAATACGCAGTATTTT. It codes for CASSLVSGGPNTQYF.

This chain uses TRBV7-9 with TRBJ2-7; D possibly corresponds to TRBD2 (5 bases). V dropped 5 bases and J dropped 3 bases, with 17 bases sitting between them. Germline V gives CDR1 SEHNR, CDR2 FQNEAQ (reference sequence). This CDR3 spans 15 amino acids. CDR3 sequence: CASSPTGKKNYEQYF. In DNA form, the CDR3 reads TGTGCCAGCAGCCCCACCGGGAAAAAGAACTACGAGCAGTACTTC.

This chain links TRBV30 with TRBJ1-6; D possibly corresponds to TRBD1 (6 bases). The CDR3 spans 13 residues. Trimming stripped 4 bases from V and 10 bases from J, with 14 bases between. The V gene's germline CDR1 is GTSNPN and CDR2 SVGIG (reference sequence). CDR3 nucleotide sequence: TGTGCCTGGACAGGGGAACATGGATCACCCCTCCACTTT. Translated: CAWTGEHGSPLHF.

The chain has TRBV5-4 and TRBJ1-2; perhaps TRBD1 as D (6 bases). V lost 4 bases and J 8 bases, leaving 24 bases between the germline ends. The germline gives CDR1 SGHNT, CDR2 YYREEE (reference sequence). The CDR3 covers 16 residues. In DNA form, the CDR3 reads TGTGCCAGCAGCCTCGGACAGCCCTCTGGGGTAGAAGGCTACACCTTC. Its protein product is CASSLGQPSGVEGYTF.

The DNA for the CDR3 is TGTGCCAGCAGCTGGCGGACAGGGAACGTGAACGAGCAGTACTTC. It yields the protein CASSWRTGNVNEQYF. This chain links TRBV5-6 with TRBJ2-7; TRBD1 agrees at 8 bases. V shed 3 bases, J shed 5 bases, and the junction held 10 bases outside the gene matches. The CDR3 has 15 residues. Germline V CDR1 and CDR2: SGHDT, YYEEEE.

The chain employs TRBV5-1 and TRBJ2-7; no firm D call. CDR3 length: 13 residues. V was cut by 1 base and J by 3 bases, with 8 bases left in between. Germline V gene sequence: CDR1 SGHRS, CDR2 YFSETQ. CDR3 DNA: TGCGCCAGCAGCTTGTCCCCTAGCTACGAGCAGTACTTC. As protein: CASSLSPSYEQYF.

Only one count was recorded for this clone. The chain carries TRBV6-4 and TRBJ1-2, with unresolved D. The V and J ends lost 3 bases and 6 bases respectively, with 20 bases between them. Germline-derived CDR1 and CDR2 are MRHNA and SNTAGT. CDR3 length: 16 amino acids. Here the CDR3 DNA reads TGTGCCAGCAGTGAGAGGGAAACAAATTTCAAAAATGGCTACACCTTC. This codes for CASSERETNFKNGYTF.

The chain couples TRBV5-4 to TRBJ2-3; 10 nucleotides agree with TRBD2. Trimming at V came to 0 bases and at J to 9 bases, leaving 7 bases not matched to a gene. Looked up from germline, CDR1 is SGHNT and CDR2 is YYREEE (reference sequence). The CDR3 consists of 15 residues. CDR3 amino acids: CASSLGEREGLTQYF. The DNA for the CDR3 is TGTGCCAGCAGCTTGGGGGAGCGGGAGGGCCTAACGCAGTATTTT.

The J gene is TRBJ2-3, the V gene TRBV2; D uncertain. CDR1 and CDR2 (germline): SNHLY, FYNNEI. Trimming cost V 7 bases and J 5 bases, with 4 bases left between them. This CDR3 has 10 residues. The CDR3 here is CASNRDTQYF. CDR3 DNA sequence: TGTGCCAGCAATCGAGATACGCAGTATTTT.

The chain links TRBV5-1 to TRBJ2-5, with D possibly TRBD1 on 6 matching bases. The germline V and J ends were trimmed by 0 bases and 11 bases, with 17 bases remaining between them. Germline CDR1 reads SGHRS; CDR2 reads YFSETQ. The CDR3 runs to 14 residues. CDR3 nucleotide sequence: TGCGCCAGCAGCTTGGAGGACAGCCGTATTGAGCAGTACTTC. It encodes CASSLEDSRIEQYF.

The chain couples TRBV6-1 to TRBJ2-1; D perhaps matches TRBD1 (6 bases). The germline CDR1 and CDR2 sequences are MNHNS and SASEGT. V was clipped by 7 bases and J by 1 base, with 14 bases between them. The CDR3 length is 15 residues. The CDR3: CASTGTRNSYNEQFF. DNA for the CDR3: TGTGCCAGCACCGGGACACGAAATTCCTACAATGAGCAGTTCTTC.